Each of the 21 T cell receptor beta chains below was sequenced from the same sample in a study of T cells in localized non-small cell lung cancer. Profiled with immunoSEQ multiplex PCR; TCRdb holds only in-frame clones, not every one. The sample lists 40,000 or so clones, 75% to 85% occurring once. Source: PBMCs, taken before any cancer treatment. These TCRs come from a woman aged 40-70 years with stage II squamous cell lung carcinoma.

This clone was detected once. The rearrangement joins TRBV2 to TRBJ2-5; D might be TRBD1 or TRBD2, each matching 5 bases. This CDR3 spans 17 amino acids. Trimming stripped 2 bases from V and 5 bases from J, with 21 bases between. CDR1 is SNHLY and CDR2 is FYNNEI in the germline V gene. CDR3 coding DNA: TGTGCCAGCAGTGAATTGGGGCAGGGTACCCGAGGGGAGACCCAGTACTTC. This codes for CASSELGQGTRGETQYF.

This clone has just a few counts. V gene TRBV7-3 combines with J gene TRBJ2-1; D possibly matches TRBD1 or TRBD2 (5 bases each). Trimming took 2 bases from V and 5 from J, leaving 10 bases between them. The germline gives CDR1 SGHTA, CDR2 FQGTGA. The CDR3 extends over 14 amino acids. The CDR3 spells CASSLGGADNEQFF. The DNA of the CDR3 is TGTGCCAGCAGCTTAGGGGGAGCCGACAATGAGCAGTTCTTC.

The chain combines TRBV7-9 with TRBJ1-2, with 7 positions matching TRBD1. The CDR3 is made up of 13 amino acids. Germline assignment: CDR1 SEHNR and CDR2 FQNEAQ (reference sequence). The V segment lost 3 bases and the J segment 8 bases; nucleotides outside the gene matches: 6. CDR3 region: CASSFTGAEGYTF. CDR3 coding DNA: TGTGCCAGCAGCTTTACAGGGGCGGAAGGCTACACCTTC.

The chain couples TRBV6-5 to TRBJ2-2; D remains ambiguous. The ends were cut back, 6 bases at V and 1 base at J, with 12 bases in the middle. Germline V lookup: CDR1 MNHEY, CDR2 SVGAGI. The CDR3 has 15 residues. CDR3 DNA: TGTGCCAGCAGCCCCCAAGGGTTGAACACCGGGGAGCTGTTTTTT. Translation: CASSPQGLNTGELFF.

V gene TRBV28 combines with J gene TRBJ2-2, with D maybe TRBD2 (6 bases). This CDR3 has 14 residues. Looked up from germline, CDR1 is MDHEN and CDR2 is SYDVKM. Trimming took 0 bases from V and 5 from J, leaving 7 bases between them. The CDR3 loop reads CASSLWGRTGELFF. The CDR3 DNA reads as TGTGCCAGCAGTTTATGGGGGAGGACCGGGGAGCTGTTTTTT. Variable domain in full (rest from reference TRBV28 and TRBJ2-2): DVKVTQSSRYLVKRTGEKVFLECVQDMDHENMFWYRQDPGLGLRLIYFSYDVKMKEKGDIPEGYSVSREKKERFSLILESASTNQTSMYLCASSLWGRTGELFFGEGSRLTVL.

This clone is a singleton in its sample. The chain uses TRBV6-1 and TRBJ1-2; the match to TRBD1 covers 7 bases. CDR3 size: 15 residues. The germline CDR1 and CDR2 sequences are MNHNS and SASEGT. Losses at the gene ends were 3 bases for V and 11 bases for J; bases not matched to a gene: 15. Here the CDR3 reads CASSEGYRGNVGYTF. In nucleotides, the CDR3 is TGTGCCAGCAGTGAGGGTTACAGGGGCAATGTTGGGTACACCTTC.

The J gene is TRBJ1-5, the V gene TRBV19; 8 bases match TRBD1. After removal of 3 bases from V and 4 bases from J, the junction contained 8 bases not matched to a gene. The CDR3 spans 16 residues. CDR1 and CDR2 from the germline V gene are LNHDA and SQIVND (reference sequence). CDR3 nucleotides: TGTGCCAGTAGTATCAGGGGCCAGGGGGCGAATCAGCCCCAGCATTTT. Amino acid sequence: CASSIRGQGANQPQHF.

The chain is built from TRBV6-1 and TRBJ2-7; D uncertain. Germline V gene lookup returns CDR1 MNHNS and CDR2 SASEGT. The CDR3 is made up of 16 amino acids. The V and J ends lost 1 base and 0 bases respectively, with 13 bases between them. The CDR3 nucleotides are TGTGCCAGCAGTGAAGTTCTATCTCGTAACTCCTACGAGCAGTACGTC. This translates into CASSEVLSRNSYEQYV.

The genes are TRBV19 and TRBJ1-6; D call uncertain. The CDR3 has 15 residues. CDR1 is LNHDA, CDR2 SQIVND, per germline (reference sequence). The V and J ends lost 5 bases and 4 bases respectively, with 12 bases between them. In DNA, the CDR3 is TGTGCCAGTAGTGTTTTCTGGGGATATAATTCACCCCTCCACTTT. Encoded protein: CASSVFWGYNSPLHF.

The chain joins TRBV5-6 to TRBJ1-1; 10 bases fit TRBD1. The junction had 8 bases not matched to a gene; V was cut back by 3 bases and J by 3 bases. Germline assignment: CDR1 SGHDT and CDR2 YYEEEE. This CDR3 has 16 amino acids. This chain's CDR3 is CASSSTGGSVYTEAFF. The CDR3 nucleotides read TGTGCCAGCAGCTCGACAGGGGGCTCAGTGTACACTGAAGCTTTCTTT.

The V and J genes are TRBV10-3 and TRBJ2-2; D not resolved. Germline CDR1 ENHRY, CDR2 SYGVKD. The CDR3 runs to 13 residues. V was shortened by 0 bases and J by 9 bases, with 8 bases between the two germline ends. CDR3 region: CAISESAFRELFF. The CDR3 DNA follows: TGTGCCATCAGTGAGTCTGCGTTCCGGGAGCTGTTTTTT.

This chain uses TRBV6-5 with TRBJ1-2; 8 nucleotides match TRBD1. Germline V CDR1 and CDR2: MNHEY, SVGAGI. The V segment lost 5 bases and the J segment 8 bases; nucleotides outside the gene matches: 13. This CDR3 has 15 residues. The CDR3, as DNA: TGTGCCAGCAGTCGCACCACGACAGGGGACGCGGGCTACACCTTC. Residues: CASSRTTTGDAGYTF.

This chain connects TRBV15 to TRBJ2-3; possible D gene TRBD2, 7 bases. Germline V CDR1 and CDR2: LNHNV, YYDKDF (reference sequence). The length of the CDR3 is 15 residues. Trimming took off 4 bases at V and 4 bases at J, with 15 bases between the two ends. CDR3 protein: CATSIRGREPDTQYF. The CDR3 DNA reads TGTGCCACCAGCATACGGGGGCGGGAGCCAGATACGCAGTATTTT.

The rearrangement uses TRBV29-1 and TRBJ1-2; 7 bases are a match to TRBD1. The CDR3 has 16 amino acids. V dropped 5 bases and J dropped 6; count of bases not matched to a gene: 18. CDR1 is SQVTM, CDR2 ANQGSEA, per germline. CDR3 coding DNA: TGCAGCGTTTTAAGGGGTCGGGACAGAGAGAAGGATGGCTACACCTTC. Its translation: CSVLRGRDREKDGYTF.

This clone was seen only a few times. The V gene is TRBV4-2, the J gene TRBJ2-7, with D possibly TRBD1 on 6 matching bases. Germline CDR1 is LGHNA and CDR2 is YNFKEQ. This CDR3 region has 15 residues. With 5 bases removed from V and 3 bases from J, the gap between germline ends came to 17 bases. The CDR3 protein is CASSTPGHSLYEQYF. DNA for the CDR3: TGTGCCAGCAGCACCCCGGGACACTCCCTCTACGAGCAGTACTTC.

The CDR3 sequence: CASAVGGPYQYEQYF. CDR3 DNA sequence: TGTGCCAGCGCGGTCGGGGGGCCCTACCAGTACGAGCAGTACTTC. The V gene is TRBV28, the J gene TRBJ2-7; the D gene is possibly TRBD2 (7 bases). Germline V gives CDR1 MDHEN, CDR2 SYDVKM. This CDR3 has 15 amino acids. Trimming stripped 8 bases from V and 4 bases from J, with 21 bases between.

With regard to this clone: Other DNA sequences in the same sample also yield this CDR3. The CDR3 reads CASTRLAGVNEQYF. The CDR3 DNA sequence: TGTGCCAGCACTCGACTAGCGGGAGTGAACGAGCAGTACTTC. The chain carries TRBV7-2 and TRBJ2-7; 12 bases match TRBD2. The V gene's germline CDR1 is SGHTA and CDR2 FQGNSA. Unmatched junction bases numbered 6, after V lost 7 bases and J lost 5 bases. The CDR3 consists of 14 residues.

The V gene is TRBV11-3, the J gene TRBJ2-1; 9 bases fit TRBD2. This CDR3 comprises 15 residues. Germline CDR1 reads SGHNT; CDR2 reads YENEEA. The V segment lost 2 bases and the J segment 4 bases; nucleotides outside the gene matches: 3. The CDR3 nucleotides read TGTGCCAGCAGCTTAACTAGCGGGTCTTACAATGAGCAGTTCTTC. Protein: CASSLTSGSYNEQFF.

This chain links TRBV6-1 with TRBJ1-5; 7 bases map to TRBD1. V shed 3 bases and J 6 bases; nucleotides not matched to a gene: 5. In germline, CDR1 is MNHNS, CDR2 SASEGT. This CDR3 region has 14 residues. CDR3 sequence reads: CASSEPGGGQPQHF. DNA of the CDR3: TGTGCCAGCAGTGAGCCAGGGGGAGGTCAGCCCCAGCATTTT.

The gene calls are TRBV10-3 and TRBJ2-5; 9 bases agree with TRBD1. The CDR3 length is 13 residues. Germline CDR1 reads ENHRY; CDR2 reads SYGVKD. Germline trimming cut 8 bases from V and 5 bases from J; bases unmatched to any gene: 6. The CDR3 sequence: CAIAGDRAETQYF. For the CDR3, the DNA is TGTGCCATCGCCGGGGACAGGGCCGAGACCCAGTACTTC.

The rearrangement links TRBV7-2 to TRBJ2-1; possibly TRBD2 for D (7 bases). This CDR3 is 14 amino acids long. Per the germline V gene, CDR1 is SGHTA and CDR2 is FQGNSA. V shed 5 bases and J shed 6 bases, with 14 bases lying between them. The CDR3 bases are TGTGCCAGCAGCCTAGGGGGAGGGCTCAATGAGCAGTTCTTC. It specifies CASSLGGGLNEQFF.